What follows are 21 T cell receptor beta chains derived from one specimen sequenced in a study of T cells in localized non-small cell lung cancer. The data were produced by immunoSEQ multiplex PCR, yet TCRdb's version contains in-frame clones alone and is incomplete. The sample carries 20,000 or so clones, 75% to 85% recorded once. The material was peripheral blood, obtained before any cancer treatment. These receptors came from a man aged 40 to 69 with stage I lung adenocarcinoma.

The V call is TRBV5-4, the J call TRBJ1-1; TRBD1 is a possible D gene (6 bases). Trimming removed 1 base from V and 4 bases from J, with 8 bases in between. From germline, CDR1 is SGHNT and CDR2 YYREEE (reference sequence). The CDR3 covers 13 residues. In nucleotides, the CDR3 is TGTGCCAGCAGCTTGCAGGGGTCCACTGAAGCTTTCTTT. Translation: CASSLQGSTEAFF.

The gene calls are TRBV28 and TRBJ1-4; 9 nucleotides line up with TRBD1. J gave up 7 bases and V 2 bases, and 8 bases lay outside the gene matches. The V gene's germline CDR1 is MDHEN and CDR2 SYDVKM. The CDR3 is 16 amino acids. This chain's CDR3 is CASSLPRQGVGEKLFF. DNA of the CDR3: TGTGCCAGCAGTTTACCAAGACAGGGGGTTGGTGAAAAACTGTTTTTT.

The chain carries TRBV6-1 and TRBJ2-1; no firm D call. With 5 bases removed from V and 5 bases from J, the gap between germline ends came to 7 bases. Germline assignment: CDR1 MNHNS and CDR2 SASEGT. The CDR3 totals 12 residues. The CDR3 bases are TGTGCCAGCAGTTTAAGGGACAATGAGCAGTTCTTC. Amino acids: CASSLRDNEQFF.

The V gene is TRBV7-3, the J gene TRBJ2-1, with a possible D match to TRBD2 (6 bases). V was trimmed by 3 bases and J by 4 bases, leaving 7 bases between them. The CDR3 spans 13 residues. Germline V gene lookup returns CDR1 SGHTA and CDR2 FQGTGA. The CDR3 DNA sequence: TGTGCCAGCAGCTTGGGACTTTACAATGAGCAGTTCTTC. It encodes CASSLGLYNEQFF.

V and J are TRBV7-2 and TRBJ2-5, with a possible D match to TRBD1 (7 bases). The germline gives CDR1 SGHTA, CDR2 FQGNSA. The CDR3 spans 15 residues. V was shortened by 3 bases and J by 4 bases, with 15 bases between the two germline ends. CDR3 amino acids: CASSFQGGRGETQYF. DNA of the CDR3: TGTGCCAGCAGCTTCCAGGGGGGTCGGGGAGAGACCCAGTACTTC.

This clone was observed a handful of times. The J gene is TRBJ1-2, the V gene TRBV11-1, with TRBD1 identical over 7 bases. Germline V CDR1 and CDR2: SGHAT, FQDESV (reference sequence). The V and J ends lost 5 bases and 6 bases, in that order; junction bases with no gene match: 9. The CDR3 sequence is 14 residues long. CDR3 sequence: CASSSRQGYDGYTF. Here the CDR3 DNA reads TGTGCCAGCAGCAGCAGACAGGGATACGATGGCTACACCTTC.

V is TRBV4-2 and J is TRBJ2-5; D is possibly TRBD2 (5 bases). Germline values: CDR1 LGHNA, CDR2 YNFKEQ. The CDR3 is 15 residues long. The germline V and J ends were trimmed by 0 bases and 3 bases, with 11 bases remaining between them. The CDR3 nucleotides are TGTGCCAGCAGCCAAGATCTGGGTAGCGAAGAGACCCAGTACTTC. Translated, it gives CASSQDLGSEETQYF.

This clone was seen just once. The chain uses TRBV28 and TRBJ1-1, with TRBD1 as a possible D gene (6 bases). Germline CDR1 and CDR2: MDHEN and SYDVKM. The CDR3 has 13 residues. V lost 7 bases and J lost 4, with 13 bases in between. The CDR3 region is CASTDQGLTEAFF. In nucleotides, the CDR3 is TGTGCCAGCACCGACCAGGGGCTCACTGAAGCTTTCTTT.

This chain links TRBV4-2 with TRBJ2-3, with D hard to call. The germline gives CDR1 LGHNA, CDR2 YNFKEQ. CDR3 size: 15 residues. V shed 2 bases and J shed 2 bases, with 11 bases lying between them. The CDR3 nucleotides read TGTGCCAGCAGCCAAATCAGCACTAACACAGATACGCAGTATTTT. This sequence encodes CASSQISTNTDTQYF.

The sample holds a few counts of this clone. CDR3 nucleotides: TGTGCCAGCAGTGAGTCCTTTTCGGGGAATCAGCCCCAGCATTTT. Its protein product is CASSESFSGNQPQHF. The V and J genes are TRBV2 and TRBJ1-5; no firm D call. Germline V gene data show CDR1 as SNHLY and CDR2 as FYNNEI. The CDR3 extends over 15 amino acids. Between the trimmed V and J ends, which lost 3 bases and 4 bases, there was a span of 13 bases.

The V gene is TRBV7-7, the J gene TRBJ2-1; no reliable D call. V lost 0 bases to trimming and J lost 1 base, with 7 bases between them. Germline V gives CDR1 SSHAT, CDR2 FNYEAQ (reference sequence). The CDR3 is made up of 15 amino acids. The CDR3 DNA reads as TGTGCCAGCAGCTTAGCATTAGATTCCTACAATGAGCAGTTCTTC. Translation: CASSLALDSYNEQFF.

The chain employs TRBV10-1 and TRBJ2-7; the match to TRBD2 covers 11 bases. This CDR3 comprises 17 residues. The V and J ends lost 7 bases and 4 bases, in that order; junction bases with no gene match: 15. Germline assignment: CDR1 WNHNN and CDR2 SYGVQD (reference sequence). The CDR3 nucleotides read TGCGCCAGCACGCCTCCCCAACTAGCGGGAGTCTGGTACGAGCAGTACTTC. Its protein is CASTPPQLAGVWYEQYF.

The CDR3 sequence is CASSPANTGELFF. DNA of the CDR3: TGTGCCAGCAGTCCAGCGAACACCGGGGAGCTGTTTTTT. The rearrangement links TRBV27 to TRBJ2-2, with D unresolved. The V and J ends lost 5 bases and 0 bases respectively, with 4 bases between them. The CDR3 contains 13 residues. CDR1 and CDR2 (germline): MNHEY, SMNVEV (reference sequence).

The gene calls are TRBV29-1 and TRBJ2-1, with TRBD2 matching over 14 bases. Losses at the gene ends were 6 bases for V and 15 bases for J; bases not matched to a gene: 7. Germline V gene lookup returns CDR1 SQVTM and CDR2 ANQGSEA. The length of the CDR3 is 12 residues. The CDR3 region is CSVTGLAGGLFF. The CDR3 DNA follows: TGCAGCGTGACCGGACTAGCGGGAGGTCTGTTCTTC.

The V gene is TRBV9, the J gene TRBJ1-5; TRBD1 agrees at 9 bases. Germline V gives CDR1 SGDLS, CDR2 YYNGEE. The CDR3 length is 16 residues. J gave up 1 base and V 2 bases, and 4 bases lay outside the gene matches. Here the CDR3 reads CASSVRGQGSNQPQHF. In nucleotides, the CDR3 is TGTGCCAGCAGCGTCAGAGGACAGGGGAGCAATCAGCCCCAGCATTTT.

This chain uses TRBV15 with TRBJ2-3; tentatively, D is TRBD1 (6 bases). V lost 5 bases, J lost 6 bases, and 21 bases lay in between. CDR1 and CDR2 from the germline V gene are LNHNV and YYDKDF (reference sequence). This CDR3 comprises 16 residues. This CDR3 is CATSGAQGPPRDTQYF. The DNA for the CDR3 is TGTGCCACCAGCGGCGCACAGGGCCCTCCTAGGGATACGCAGTATTTT.

The chain recombines TRBV6-6 with TRBJ2-5; possible D gene TRBD1, 7 bases. The CDR3 sequence is 14 residues long. From germline, CDR1 is MNHNY and CDR2 SVGAGI (reference sequence). Trimming took 4 bases from V and 3 from J, leaving 12 bases between them. The CDR3 DNA reads TGTGCCAGCAGTTCAACAGGGGAGGAAGAGACCCAGTACTTC. Translating gives CASSSTGEEETQYF.

The chain is built from TRBV27 and TRBJ1-1; D may be TRBD1 (5 bases). V shed 5 bases and J shed 0 bases, with 16 bases lying between them. This CDR3 has 16 residues. CDR1 is MNHEY and CDR2 is SMNVEV in the germline V gene (reference sequence). The CDR3 DNA follows: TGTGCCAGCAGTCCAACCATAGGGACGGTGAACACTGAAGCTTTCTTT. It is translated as CASSPTIGTVNTEAFF.

This chain joins TRBV15 and TRBJ1-2; no clear D. CDR1 and CDR2 from the germline V gene are LNHNV and YYDKDF (reference sequence). V was cut by 0 bases and J by 11 bases, with 7 bases left in between. The CDR3 spans 11 residues. The CDR3 sequence: CATSRDGVYTF. CDR3 coding DNA: TGTGCCACCAGCAGAGATGGGGTTTACACCTTC.

The rearrangement joins TRBV15 to TRBJ2-3, with D tentatively TRBD1 or TRBD2 (7 bases each). V dropped 3 bases and J dropped 2 bases, with 18 bases sitting between them. Germline V gene sequence: CDR1 LNHNV, CDR2 YYDKDF (reference sequence). This CDR3 is 17 amino acids long. The CDR3 nucleotides are TGTGCCACCAGCAGTCCCCAGGGGGGGGGTATCACAGATACGCAGTATTTT. Translation: CATSSPQGGGITDTQYF.

The CDR3 sequence: CASSLSSYEQYF. CDR3 in DNA: TGTGCCAGCAGCTTGTCCTCCTACGAGCAGTACTTC. J is TRBJ2-7 and V is TRBV7-2; D remains ambiguous. The V gene's germline CDR1 is SGHTA and CDR2 FQGNSA. This CDR3 spans 12 amino acids. The V gene lost 3 bases and the J gene lost 0 bases, with 3 bases spanning the gap.